The 5 T cell receptor beta chains below all came from one sample that was sequenced in a study of shared clonotypes between healthy human individuals. Assay used: immunoSEQ multiplex PCR; TCRdb lists only in-frame clones, some missing. Among a few million clones, 85% to 95% were seen once, and the ten largest hold over 0.12%. Sequencing was performed on naive CD4+ T cells sorted from blood. As to subset: CD45RA+ positively selected. These receptors all stem from a man between 18 and 29 years old in good health.

The chain is built from TRBV7-9 and TRBJ1-1; 7 nucleotides agree with TRBD1. CDR1 is SEHNR, CDR2 FQNEAQ, per germline (reference sequence). Trimming took 5 bases from V and 1 from J; bases not matched to a gene: 4. The CDR3 spans 14 residues. DNA of the CDR3: TGTGCCAGCAGCCGACAGGGTTGGAACACTGAAGCTTTCTTT. Its protein product is CASSRQGWNTEAFF.

The rearrangement uses TRBV5-4 and TRBJ2-5; no reliable D call. The CDR3 spans 15 residues. V was pared by 0 bases and J by 3 bases, with 12 bases between. Per germline, CDR1 SGHNT and CDR2 YYREEE (reference sequence). The CDR3 DNA reads as TGTGCCAGCAGCTTGGCCCTACGGGCGAAAGAGACCCAGTACTTC. It is translated as CASSLALRAKETQYF.

The J gene is TRBJ2-5, the V gene TRBV4-1; D is uncertain. There are 15 residues in the CDR3. V shed 4 bases and J shed 5 bases, with 17 bases lying between them. Germline V gene data show CDR1 as MGHRA and CDR2 as YSYEKL. This CDR3 reads CASSPLSGRRETQYF. CDR3 sequence (DNA): TGCGCCAGCAGCCCCCTGTCTGGGCGTCGGGAGACCCAGTACTTC.

The genes are TRBV5-8 and TRBJ2-1, with 9 bases matching TRBD2. V lost 2 bases to trimming and J lost 3 bases; unmatched junction nucleotides: 6. The CDR3 totals 16 residues. Germline loops: CDR1 SGHTS, CDR2 YDEGEE. The CDR3 spells CASSFYRTSVYNEQFF. CDR3 DNA: TGTGCCAGCAGCTTTTATAGGACTAGCGTCTACAATGAGCAGTTCTTC.

The gene calls are TRBV5-4 and TRBJ1-1; tentative D call: TRBD1 (5 bases). Germline values: CDR1 SGHNT, CDR2 YYREEE (reference sequence). This CDR3 is 14 amino acids long. V lost 0 bases and J lost 5, with 11 bases in between. CDR3 bases: TGTGCCAGCAGCTTGGGGGGCTTGCGGACTGAAGCTTTCTTT. Its protein product is CASSLGGLRTEAFF.